This T cell receptor (beta chain) derives from a study of T cell responses to AZD1222 COVID-19 vaccine. Here immunoSEQ multiplex PCR was the method, and the copy in TCRdb shows in-frame clones only, minus some. The table records about 86,000 clones, 85% to 90% of them present only once. From germline, CDR1 is LGHNA and CDR2 YSLEER. This CDR3 comprises 15 residues. Trimming cost V 0 bases and J 5 bases, with 14 bases left between them. Here the sequenced sample was peripheral blood, taken 28 days after the second AZD1222 dose. The chain recombines TRBV4-3 with TRBJ2-7; possibly TRBD2 for D (7 bases). The source is an adult who received the AZD1222 COVID-19 vaccine. CDR3 coding DNA: TGCGCCAGCAGCCAAGATTCGCGGGGGCTCAACGAGCAGTACTTC. Protein: CASSQDSRGLNEQYF.